The rows below give T cell receptor beta chains drawn from one sample of a study of T cell responses to AZD1222 COVID-19 vaccine. Assay used: immunoSEQ multiplex PCR; TCRdb lists only in-frame clones, some missing. The sample records some 110,000 clones, about 90% being singletons. The input for sequencing was peripheral blood, taken on day 0 of AZD1222 vaccination. The receptor source for this set is an adult in good health. Both conserved end residues are part of each CDR3. The D gene is left open where the match is weak. Where a row states a size, it is once, few, many or the class of an expanded clone; other rows omit it.

d_call: .; v_call: TRBV7-2; clone_size: .; j_call: TRBJ1-5; cdr3_aa: CASSAGTLYSNQPQHF; cdr3_nt: TGTGCCAGCAGCGCCGGGACACTCTATAGCAATCAGCCCCAGCATTTT
d_call: .; v_call: TRBV3-1/TRBV3-2; clone_size: .; j_call: TRBJ1-5; cdr3_aa: CASSQGRGQPQHF; cdr3_nt: TGTGCCAGCAGCCAGGGGCGCGGTCAGCCCCAGCATTTT
d_call: .; v_call: TRBV12-5; clone_size: .; j_call: TRBJ1-2; cdr3_aa: CASATRVRGPLYGYTF; cdr3_nt: TGTGCTAGTGCCACCCGGGTGCGGGGACCACTCTATGGCTACACCTTC
d_call: .; v_call: TRBV19; clone_size: .; j_call: TRBJ1-1; cdr3_aa: CASRVQLLSNTEAFF; cdr3_nt: TGTGCCAGTAGGGTACAGCTCCTTTCGAACACTGAAGCTTTCTTT
d_call: .; v_call: TRBV6-1; clone_size: .; j_call: TRBJ2-1; cdr3_aa: CASSDEGRNEQFF; cdr3_nt: TGTGCCAGCAGTGATGAGGGGAGGAATGAGCAGTTCTTC
d_call: .; v_call: TRBV12-3/TRBV12-4; clone_size: .; j_call: TRBJ1-1; cdr3_aa: CASTQWDTEAFF; cdr3_nt: TGTGCCAGCACCCAGTGGGACACTGAAGCTTTCTTT
d_call: .; v_call: TRBV5-1; clone_size: .; j_call: TRBJ1-5; cdr3_aa: CASSLGGGDQPQHF; cdr3_nt: TGCGCCAGCAGCTTGGGTGGGGGCGATCAGCCCCAGCATTTT
d_call: .; v_call: TRBV2; clone_size: .; j_call: TRBJ2-5; cdr3_aa: CASSELAISQETQYF; cdr3_nt: TGTGCCAGCAGTGAACTAGCGATATCACAAGAGACCCAGTACTTC
d_call: TRBD2; v_call: TRBV9; clone_size: once; j_call: TRBJ2-5; cdr3_aa: CASSVAGGLGETQYF; cdr3_nt: TGTGCCAGCAGCGTAGCGGGGGGGCTAGGGGAGACCCAGTACTTC
d_call: .; v_call: TRBV19; clone_size: .; j_call: TRBJ1-1; cdr3_aa: CASSPLDRINTEAFF; cdr3_nt: TGTGCCAGTAGTCCTCTCGACAGGATCAACACTGAAGCTTTCTTT
d_call: .; v_call: TRBV12-3/TRBV12-4; clone_size: .; j_call: TRBJ2-7; cdr3_aa: CASSSVGEQYF; cdr3_nt: TGTGCCAGCAGTTCCGTAGGCGAGCAGTACTTC
d_call: TRBD1; v_call: TRBV10-3; clone_size: .; j_call: TRBJ1-4; cdr3_aa: CAIRGDSDELFF; cdr3_nt: TGTGCCATCAGGGGGGACAGCGATGAACTGTTTTTT
d_call: .; v_call: TRBV4-1; clone_size: .; j_call: TRBJ1-5; cdr3_aa: CASSRGNLRAYSNQPQHF; cdr3_nt: TGCGCCAGCAGCCGCGGGAACCTCAGAGCATATAGCAATCAGCCCCAGCATTTT
d_call: .; v_call: TRBV15; clone_size: .; j_call: TRBJ1-6; cdr3_aa: CATSRDRSPLHF; cdr3_nt: TGTGCCACCAGCAGAGATCGTTCACCCCTCCACTTT
d_call: .; v_call: TRBV25-1; clone_size: .; j_call: TRBJ2-4; cdr3_aa: CASSLTGSKNIQYF; cdr3_nt: TGTGCCAGCAGTTTGACAGGTAGTAAAAACATTCAGTACTTC
d_call: .; v_call: TRBV19; clone_size: .; j_call: TRBJ1-2; cdr3_aa: CASSLGNYGYTF; cdr3_nt: TGTGCCAGTAGTCTCGGTAACTATGGCTACACCTTC
d_call: .; v_call: TRBV7-9; clone_size: .; j_call: TRBJ1-2; cdr3_aa: CASSSDGYGYTF; cdr3_nt: TGTGCCAGCAGCTCGGACGGCTATGGCTACACCTTC
d_call: .; v_call: TRBV5-1; clone_size: .; j_call: TRBJ2-5; cdr3_aa: CASSPLPRKGTQYF; cdr3_nt: TGCGCCAGCAGCCCTCTCCCACGAAAGGGGACCCAGTACTTC
d_call: .; v_call: TRBV12-3/TRBV12-4; clone_size: .; j_call: TRBJ1-4; cdr3_aa: CASRGNEKLFF; cdr3_nt: TGTGCCAGCAGGGGGAATGAAAAACTGTTTTTT
d_call: .; v_call: TRBV19; clone_size: .; j_call: TRBJ1-1; cdr3_aa: CASSIALNTEAFF; cdr3_nt: TGTGCCAGTAGTATAGCGCTGAACACTGAAGCTTTCTTT
d_call: .; v_call: TRBV21-1; clone_size: .; j_call: TRBJ1-6; cdr3_aa: CASSKRNPSYNSPLHF; cdr3_nt: TGTGCCAGCAGCAAACGAAATCCCTCCTATAATTCACCCCTCCACTTT
d_call: .; v_call: TRBV5-1; clone_size: once; j_call: TRBJ1-1; cdr3_aa: CASSLRVDTEAFF; cdr3_nt: TGCGCCAGCAGCTTGAGGGTTGACACTGAAGCTTTCTTT
d_call: .; v_call: TRBV9; clone_size: once; j_call: TRBJ1-3; cdr3_aa: CASSALDSRNTIYF; cdr3_nt: TGTGCCAGCAGCGCCCTGGACAGTCGAAACACCATATATTTT
d_call: .; v_call: TRBV6-1; clone_size: few; j_call: TRBJ1-1; cdr3_aa: CASSEGFGGGTEAFF; cdr3_nt: TGTGCCAGCAGTGAAGGGTTCGGGGGAGGGACTGAAGCTTTCTTT
d_call: .; v_call: TRBV19; clone_size: once; j_call: TRBJ1-6; cdr3_aa: CASTQAWQPNNSPLHF; cdr3_nt: TGTGCCAGTACCCAAGCGTGGCAGCCCAATAATTCACCCCTCCACTTT
d_call: .; v_call: TRBV9; clone_size: .; j_call: TRBJ2-5; cdr3_aa: CASSVVQTQYF; cdr3_nt: TGTGCCAGCAGCGTAGTGCAGACCCAGTACTTC
d_call: .; v_call: TRBV5-5; clone_size: .; j_call: TRBJ2-3; cdr3_aa: CASSVVERSTDTQYF; cdr3_nt: TGTGCCAGCAGCGTGGTGGAGCGGAGCACAGATACGCAGTATTTT